The source of this T cell receptor (beta chain) is a study of T cells after yellow fever vaccination. Study-wide context: Preparation used SMART-Seq v4 Ultra Low Input for the low-cell-number fractions. Findings of the study overall: Of the clonotypes, a small share occurred in both CD4 and CD8 compartments. Most clones from primary vaccination resurfaced after the booster (nearly 97% CD4, 88% CD8).

TCRdb ran MiXCR on the 5' RACE reads and lists one entry per CDR3 protein. The sample consists of roughly 300,000 distinct CDR3 sequences, roughly 8.3% of them appearing once. The germline V gene has CDR1 SGHTA and CDR2 FQGNSA. Deletions cut 4 bases from V and 3 bases from J, with 12 bases between. The CDR3 totals 14 residues. This clonotype was seen a handful of times. Its target is not known. This TCR was sampled from a man between 18 and 35 years old who received the YFV17D yellow fever vaccine. The chain employs TRBV7-2 and TRBJ1-1, with D perhaps matching TRBD1 (5 bases). This sample comprised PBMCs, obtained about 49 days after the first yellow fever vaccination. CDR3 coding DNA: TGTGCCAGCAGCTCGTACCTCAGGGACACTGAAGCTTTCTTT. This translates into CASSSYLRDTEAFF.